This TCR beta chain was recovered during a study of cytomegalovirus exposure and HLA in healthy donors. General study points: The authors reported that TCR beta sequences could predict HLA-A and HLA-B alleles. These predictions were accurate for most subjects in the first cohort. It was 150 to 200 TCR beta chains that were listed as cytomegalovirus-associated. In all likelihood, a cluster of highly shared sequence variants was a sequencing artifact. Association with HLA alleles at 0.05 false discovery rate was found for roughly 17,000 TCR beta sequences in a later analysis.

CDR1 and CDR2 from the germline V gene are LGHNA and YNFKEQ. The germline V and J ends were trimmed by 1 base and 2 bases, with 13 bases remaining between them. The CDR3 is made up of 16 amino acids. This clone was counted between two and nine times. The antigen remains undetermined. This PCR relied on a set of 60 Vbeta primers and 13 Jbeta primers. Assay used: immunoSEQ multiplex PCR; TCRdb lists only in-frame clones, some missing. This sample has roughly 190,000 clones; 79% occur once, and the top ten carry over 2%. V is TRBV4-2 and J is TRBJ2-3; D may be TRBD1 (6 bases). The specimen was PBMCs. This TCR was recovered from a woman in her 50s in good health and CMV-seronegative. CDR3 amino acids: CASSQGGTSNTDTQYF. CDR3 nucleotide sequence: TGTGCCAGCAGCCAAGGAGGGACATCAAACACAGATACGCAGTATTTT.